A single sample gave rise to the 30 T cell receptor beta chains below, sequenced in a study of blood T cells in healthy people across ages (dated by TCRdb to between 2014 and 2017). Receptors were amplified or captured by 5' RACE. The data were produced on an Illumina HiSeq 2500. A second about 7 to 11 cycle PCR used a sample-barcoded 5' primer and a J-beta primer mix. Through fastp at Q25 and MiXCR, TCRdb rebuilt clones from the public reads, retaining in-frame beta chains. Each record represents a unique CDR3 protein, reported with the most common genes and DNA among its rows. A total of 850,000 to 950,000 distinct CDR3 sequences appear in this sample, 29% of them only once. The ten largest account for roughly 17% of the sample. The material sequenced was blood. These receptors all come from a woman of 80 years or more in good health.

The chain recombines TRBV2 with TRBJ1-6, with a possible D match to TRBD1 (5 bases). The germline V gene has CDR1 SNHLY and CDR2 FYNNEI. With 7 bases removed from V and 7 bases from J, the gap between germline ends came to 11 bases. The CDR3 covers 13 residues. The CDR3 here is CASNGQLNSPLHF. The CDR3, as DNA: TGTGCCAGCAACGGACAACTAAATTCACCCCTCCACTTT.

About this clonotype: A much larger clonotype is one base distant, so this may be a read error. This rearrangement joins TRBV30 to TRBJ2-1, with D maybe TRBD1 (6 bases). Germline V CDR1 and CDR2: GTSNPN, SVGIG (reference sequence). V lost 4 bases, J lost 2 bases, and 12 bases lay in between. The CDR3 covers 14 residues. In DNA, the CDR3 is TGTGCCTGGAATCAGGGGCGACCCTACAATGAGCAGTTCTTC. Translated: CAWNQGRPYNEQFF.

This clonotype was seen repeatedly, ten times or more. The chain recombines TRBV7-2 with TRBJ1-5; weak D call: TRBD1 (5 bases). V was trimmed by 1 base and J by 11 bases, leaving 15 bases between them. Germline lookup yields CDR1 SGHTA and CDR2 FQGNSA. This CDR3 spans 14 amino acids. DNA for the CDR3: TGTGCCAGCAGCTTAGAAGGGGTCAGCACGGCCCAGCATTTT. This codes for CASSLEGVSTAQHF.

As regards this clonotype: This sequence may be a read error, since a much larger clone differs from it by one base. V and J are TRBV5-1 and TRBJ2-5; tentatively, D is TRBD1 (6 bases). The CDR3 has 14 amino acids. Germline V gene sequence: CDR1 SGHRS, CDR2 YFSETQ. The CDR3 nucleotides read TGCGCCAGCAGCCCGGGACAACCCCAAGAGGCCCAGTACTTC. Translation: CASSPGQPQEAQYF.

Ten or more counts support this clonotype. The chain combines TRBV7-9 with TRBJ2-6; 9 nucleotides align to TRBD1. There are 19 residues in the CDR3. The J segment lost 1 base and the V segment lost 5 bases, leaving 12 bases of the junction unmatched. CDR1 is SEHNR and CDR2 is FQNEAQ in the germline V gene (reference sequence). The CDR3 sequence is CASSPRSDRGVSGANVLTF. Written as DNA, the CDR3 is TGTGCCAGCAGCCCGAGATCAGACAGGGGGGTTTCTGGGGCCAACGTCCTGACTTTC. Filled out from reference TRBV7-9 and TRBJ2-6, the complete variable domain reads DTGVSQNPRHKITKRGQNVTFRCDPISEHNRLYWYRQTLGQGPEFLTYFQNEAQLEKSRLLSDRFSAERPKGSFSTLEIQRTEQGDSAMYLCASSPRSDRGVSGANVLTFGAGSRLTVL.

This clonotype was picked up one time. A clone one base away is much larger, so this may be a read error. This sequence joins TRBV2 and TRBJ2-7, with D possibly matching TRBD1 (5 bases). The J call may be faulty, since TRBJ2-5 better matches the DNA end. CDR3 length: 14 residues. Germline CDR1 reads SNHLY; CDR2 reads FYNNEI. The CDR3 DNA follows: TGTGCCTGCAGTGAAACCAGGGCTGGAGAGACCCAGTACTTC. Its protein is CACSETRAGETQYF.

This clonotype was found once. The germline gene is not matched at one end of the junction; a read error may be the cause. V usage is TRBV5-1 and J usage is TRBJ2-1, with TRBD2 identical over 9 bases. CDR1 SGHRS and CDR2 YFSETQ come from the germline V gene. The CDR3 sequence is 14 residues long. DNA of the CDR3: TGCGCCAGCAGCTTGACCGGGACTAGCAATGAGCCGTTCTTC. Its protein is CASSLTGTSNEPFF.

The J gene is TRBJ1-6, the V gene TRBV12-3 or TRBV12-4; 8 bases match TRBD1. The length of the CDR3 is 16 residues. V shed 1 base, J shed 10 bases, and the junction held 9 bases outside the gene matches. In DNA, the CDR3 is TGTGCCAGCAGTTTAGGGTCGAGACAGGGGCACTCACCCCTCCACTTT. Protein product: CASSLGSRQGHSPLHF.

This clonotype was observed many times. DNA of the CDR3: TGCAGTGCTAGTGGGGCCAGATACCAAGAGACCCAGTACTTC. It specifies CSASGARYQETQYF. The chain is built from TRBV20-1 and TRBJ2-5, with D tentatively TRBD1 (5 bases). The CDR3 is made up of 14 amino acids. Trimming shortened V by 3 bases and J by 0 bases, and 11 bases separated the two germline ends. Germline-derived CDR1 and CDR2 are DFQATT and SNEGSKA (reference sequence).

This clonotype has just a few counts. This sequence joins TRBV5-1 and TRBJ2-5; TRBD2 agrees at 13 bases. With 1 base clipped from V and 5 bases from J, the junction kept 5 bases outside the gene matches. This CDR3 comprises 16 residues. Germline lookup yields CDR1 SGHRS and CDR2 YFSETQ. The CDR3 region has the DNA TGCGCCAGCAGCTTGACTAGCGGGGGGGCCACGGAGACCCAGTACTTC. Translation gives CASSLTSGGATETQYF.

This clonotype was recorded at least ten times. This sequence joins TRBV7-9 and TRBJ2-7; 8 positions agree with TRBD1. From germline, CDR1 is SEHNR and CDR2 FQNEAQ (reference sequence). The CDR3 spans 14 residues. Unmatched junction bases numbered 4, after V lost 1 base and J lost 5 bases. The CDR3 here is CASSLGQGRDEQYF. In DNA, the CDR3 is TGTGCCAGCAGCTTAGGACAGGGGCGCGACGAGCAGTACTTC.

Concerning this clonotype itself: A single base separates this from a much larger clone, so it may be a read error. The chain has TRBV5-1 and TRBJ2-6, with a possible D match to TRBD1 (5 bases). The CDR3 spans 15 residues. Germline CDR1 is SGHRS and CDR2 is YFSETQ. The chain's CDR3 is CASSFRPSGANVRTF. The CDR3 nucleotides read TGCGCCAGCAGCTTCAGGCCATCTGGGGCCAACGTCCGGACTTTC.

This clonotype was picked up a small number of times. V is TRBV4-3 and J is TRBJ2-1; 8 positions match TRBD2. This CDR3 spans 17 amino acids. V trimming: 1 base; J trimming: 0 bases; junction bases outside the gene matches: 5. The germline CDR1 and CDR2 sequences are LGHNA and YSLEER. The CDR3 reads CASSQASGFSSYNEQFF. CDR3 DNA: TGCGCCAGCAGCCAAGCTAGCGGGTTCAGCTCCTACAATGAGCAGTTCTTC.

Many counts were recorded for this clonotype. The chain employs TRBV29-1 and TRBJ2-1, with D perhaps matching TRBD2 (6 bases). Trimming removed 1 base from V and 6 bases from J, with 16 bases in between. Per the germline V gene, CDR1 is SQVTM and CDR2 is ANQGSEA. This CDR3 has 15 amino acids. In DNA form, the CDR3 reads TGCAGCGTTGAAGGCGATCGGGGGTCGGTCAATGAGCAGTTCTTC. The encoded protein is CSVEGDRGSVNEQFF.

This clonotype appeared many times. The chain is built from TRBV6-2 or TRBV6-3 and TRBJ2-1; tentative D call: TRBD2 (5 bases). Germline V gene lookup returns CDR1 MNHEY and CDR2 SVGEGT. Deletions cut 6 bases from V and 6 bases from J, with 12 bases between. This CDR3 contains 13 residues. Written as DNA, the CDR3 is TGTGCCAGCAGCTCGGAGGTCGGCAATGAGCAGTTCTTC. This gives the protein CASSSEVGNEQFF.

This rearrangement joins TRBV4-3 to TRBJ1-5; D ambiguous. Germline V CDR1 and CDR2: LGHNA, YSLEER. The CDR3 totals 13 residues. Trimming shortened V by 0 bases and J by 7 bases, and 7 bases separated the two germline ends. CDR3 nucleotides: TGCGCCAGCAGCCAAGATCAGTACCAGCCCCAGCATTTT. Its translation is CASSQDQYQPQHF.

This clonotype was counted ten times or more. The J gene is TRBJ1-1, the V gene TRBV7-2; D not resolved. From germline, CDR1 is SGHTA and CDR2 FQGNSA. This CDR3 comprises 13 residues. V dropped 1 base and J dropped 7 bases, with 10 bases sitting between them. The CDR3 is CASSLGPRVEAFF. Here the CDR3 DNA reads TGTGCCAGCAGCTTAGGCCCGAGGGTTGAAGCTTTCTTT.

The chain recombines TRBV9 with TRBJ1-4; no reliable D call. CDR1 SGDLS and CDR2 YYNGEE come from the germline V gene. V was cut by 0 bases and J by 2 bases, with 8 bases left in between. There are 15 residues in the CDR3. CDR3 region: CASSVGSGTNEKLFF. The CDR3 nucleotides read TGTGCCAGCAGCGTAGGATCCGGGACTAATGAAAAACTGTTTTTT.

The sample holds many counts of this clonotype. The rearrangement uses TRBV15 and TRBJ1-1; TRBD1 might be the D (6 bases). V was clipped by 0 bases and J by 5 bases, with 22 bases between them. Germline CDR1 reads LNHNV; CDR2 reads YYDKDF (reference sequence). The CDR3 runs to 18 residues. CDR3 amino acids: CATSRDTRLRGPPTEAFF. The CDR3 region has the DNA TGTGCCACCAGCAGAGATACACGGCTCCGGGGGCCCCCTACTGAAGCTTTCTTT.

This clonotype came up many times. Here the CDR3 DNA reads TGTGCCAGCAGCTACCCGACAGGGAAAGAGACCCAGTACTTC. Translation: CASSYPTGKETQYF. V is TRBV7-2 and J is TRBJ2-5; 7 positions match TRBD1. The V and J ends lost 4 bases and 3 bases, in that order; junction bases with no gene match: 5. CDR3 length equals 14 residues. CDR1 and CDR2 from the germline V gene are SGHTA and FQGNSA. Based on the CDR3 plus reference TRBV7-2 and TRBJ2-5, the full variable domain is GAGVSQSPSNKVTEKGKDVELRCDPISGHTALYWYRQSLGQGLEFLIYFQGNSAPDKSGLPSDRFSAERTGGSVSTLTIQRTQQEDSAVYLCASSYPTGKETQYFGPGTRLLVL.

This clonotype was counted at least ten times. This sequence joins TRBV2 and TRBJ2-7, with 9 bases fitting TRBD2. Per the germline V gene, CDR1 is SNHLY and CDR2 is FYNNEI. The V and J ends lost 6 bases and 6 bases, in that order; junction bases with no gene match: 9. CDR3 length: 14 residues. This CDR3 reads CASRPRGGRVEQYF. The CDR3 DNA is TGTGCCAGCAGACCGCGGGGGGGCCGAGTCGAGCAGTACTTC.

With respect to this clonotype: A read error is possible here, since a much larger clone lies one base away. The rearrangement uses TRBV7-9 and TRBJ2-1; D ambiguous. V gave up 8 bases and J gave up 4 bases, with 9 bases separating them. The CDR3 covers 12 residues. Per the germline V gene, CDR1 is SEHNR and CDR2 is FQNEAQ (reference sequence). CDR3: CASGQRYNEQFF. CDR3 DNA sequence: TGTGCCAGCGGCCAAAGATACAATGAGCAGTTCTTC.

This clonotype was observed at least ten times. The CDR3 coding sequence is TGCGCCAGCAACTGGGGCGTCCTCAGGGATGAGCAGTTCTTC. This gives the protein CASNWGVLRDEQFF. This sequence joins TRBV5-1 and TRBJ2-1; a weak D match, TRBD1 (5 bases). The CDR3 consists of 14 residues. Germline V gene lookup returns CDR1 SGHRS and CDR2 YFSETQ. Trimming left V 6 bases short and J 8 bases short, with 18 bases between.

On this clonotype: A read error may explain this, as a much larger clone is one base away. The chain recombines TRBV20-1 with TRBJ1-4, with D unclear. From germline, CDR1 is DFQATT and CDR2 SNEGSKA (reference sequence). The CDR3 contains 11 residues. Here the CDR3 reads CRASSSEKLFF. CDR3 DNA sequence: TGCAGGGCCTCCAGCAGCGAAAAACTGTTTTTT.

The rearrangement uses TRBV27 and TRBJ2-1, with D unclear. The CDR3 runs to 14 residues. V gave up 3 bases and J gave up 3 bases, with 9 bases separating them. Germline CDR1 is MNHEY and CDR2 is SMNVEV (reference sequence). CDR3 DNA: TGTGCCAGCAGTTTGAAGGGCTACTACAATGAGCAGTTCTTC. It translates to CASSLKGYYNEQFF.

The chain employs TRBV3-1 and TRBJ1-2; possibly TRBD1 for D (5 bases). Germline V lookup: CDR1 LGHDT, CDR2 YNNKEL (reference sequence). The CDR3 runs 13 residues. Deletions cut 2 bases from V and 7 bases from J, with 11 bases between. The CDR3 DNA follows: TGTGCCAGCAGCCAAACTGGGGCTACTGGCTACACCTTC. This sequence encodes CASSQTGATGYTF.

V and J are TRBV20-1 and TRBJ2-1, with 7 bases identical to TRBD1. With V trimmed by 2 bases and J by 5 bases, 9 bases remained unmatched. This CDR3 is built from 15 residues. Per the germline V gene, CDR1 is DFQATT and CDR2 is SNEGSKA (reference sequence). This CDR3 is CSARPPGQTHNEQFF. CDR3 in DNA: TGCAGTGCTAGACCCCCGGGACAGACGCACAATGAGCAGTTCTTC.

This clonotype was found many times. The chain links TRBV15 to TRBJ2-3; D is ambiguous. V was cut by 0 bases and J by 2 bases, with 9 bases left in between. This CDR3 has 15 amino acids. CDR1 is LNHNV and CDR2 is YYDKDF in the germline V gene (reference sequence). The CDR3 DNA reads as TGTGCCACCAGCAGAGATCGCCAATTCACAGATACGCAGTATTTT. It is translated as CATSRDRQFTDTQYF.

This clonotype was detected once. The J gene is TRBJ2-1, the V gene TRBV6-1; D is uncertain. The V and J ends lost 2 bases and 3 bases respectively, with 5 bases between them. This CDR3 spans 13 amino acids. Per the germline V gene, CDR1 is MNHNS and CDR2 is SASEGT. In DNA, the CDR3 is TGTGCCAGCAGTGAATTCAGCTACAATGAGCAGTTCTTC. Translating it yields CASSEFSYNEQFF.

This clonotype has a count of ten or more. The chain links TRBV12-3 or TRBV12-4 to TRBJ1-2; D is unresolved. Trimming shortened V by 7 bases and J by 2 bases, and 11 bases separated the two germline ends. The length of the CDR3 is 13 residues. As DNA, the CDR3 is TGTGCCAGCATGCGGGGATTAAACTATGGCTACACCTTC. It yields the protein CASMRGLNYGYTF.